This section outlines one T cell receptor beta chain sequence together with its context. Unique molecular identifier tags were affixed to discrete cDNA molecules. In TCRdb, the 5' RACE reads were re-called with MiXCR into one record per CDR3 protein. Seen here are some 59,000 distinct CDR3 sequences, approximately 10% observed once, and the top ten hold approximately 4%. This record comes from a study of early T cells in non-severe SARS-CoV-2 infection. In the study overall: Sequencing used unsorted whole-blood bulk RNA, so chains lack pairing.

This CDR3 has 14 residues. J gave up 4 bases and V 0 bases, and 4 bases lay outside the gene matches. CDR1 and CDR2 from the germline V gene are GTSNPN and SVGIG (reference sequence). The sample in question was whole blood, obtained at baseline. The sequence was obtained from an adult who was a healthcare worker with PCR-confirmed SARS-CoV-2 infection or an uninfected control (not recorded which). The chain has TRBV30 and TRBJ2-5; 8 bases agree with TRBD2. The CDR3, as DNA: TGTGCCTGGAGTGTATGGACTAGCTCAGAGACCCAGTACTTC. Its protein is CAWSVWTSSETQYF.